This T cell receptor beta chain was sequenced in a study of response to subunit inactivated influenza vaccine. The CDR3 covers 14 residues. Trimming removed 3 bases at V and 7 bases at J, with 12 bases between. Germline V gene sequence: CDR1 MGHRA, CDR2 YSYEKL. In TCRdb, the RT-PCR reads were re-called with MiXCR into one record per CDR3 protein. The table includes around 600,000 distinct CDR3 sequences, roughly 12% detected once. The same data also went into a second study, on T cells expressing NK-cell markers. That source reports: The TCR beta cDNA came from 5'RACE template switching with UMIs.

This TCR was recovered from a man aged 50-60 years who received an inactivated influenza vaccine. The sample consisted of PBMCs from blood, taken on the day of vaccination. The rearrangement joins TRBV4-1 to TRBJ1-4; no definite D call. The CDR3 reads CASSQRGIGEKLFF. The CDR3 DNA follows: TGCGCCAGCAGCCAGAGAGGGATCGGTGAAAAACTGTTTTTT.